This T cell receptor beta chain appears in the sequencing data of a study of blood T cell repertoires in COVID-19. Study overall: Material from acute and convalescent COVID-19 was sourced from the United States, Italy and Spain. T cells, B-cell-depleted T cells, or PBMCs supplied cDNA or gDNA.

Authors' methods: Estimates of nucleated cell counts were drawn from the amplification of reference gene primers. The method was immunoSEQ multiplex PCR; TCRdb's version includes in-frame clones alone and lacks a portion of them. That table is the source of V, J and clone size, and D and trimming were worked out from the DNA. The table records 130,000 to 150,000 clones, about 85% of them present only once. After removal of 5 bases from V and 6 bases from J, the junction contained 4 bases not matched to a gene. There are 13 residues in the CDR3. Germline V gives CDR1 MNHEY, CDR2 SMNVEV (reference sequence).

The chain employs TRBV27 and TRBJ1-2; 9 bases match TRBD1. The source is a woman aged 40 to 49 who had recovered from COVID-19. Sequencing was done on a sample of PBMCs or T cells enriched from blood (not recorded which). CDR3 nucleotide sequence: TGTGCCAGCAGTCTCCGGGACAGGGATGGCTACACCTTC. Protein product: CASSLRDRDGYTF.